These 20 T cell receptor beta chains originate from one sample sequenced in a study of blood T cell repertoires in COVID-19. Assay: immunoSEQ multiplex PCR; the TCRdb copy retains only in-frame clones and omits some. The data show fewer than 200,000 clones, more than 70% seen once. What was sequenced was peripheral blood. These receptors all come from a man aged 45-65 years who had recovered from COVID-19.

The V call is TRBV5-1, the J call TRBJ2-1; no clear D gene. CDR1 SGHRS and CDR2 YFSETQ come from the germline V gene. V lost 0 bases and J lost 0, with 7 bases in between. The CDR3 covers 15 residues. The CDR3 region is CASSLAPGSYNEQFF. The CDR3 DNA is TGCGCCAGCAGCTTGGCCCCAGGCTCCTACAATGAGCAGTTCTTC.

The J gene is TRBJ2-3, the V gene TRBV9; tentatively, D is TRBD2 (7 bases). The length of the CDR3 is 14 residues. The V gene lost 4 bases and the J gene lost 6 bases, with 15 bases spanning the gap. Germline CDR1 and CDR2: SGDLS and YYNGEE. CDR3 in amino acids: CASSQAGARDTQYF. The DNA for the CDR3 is TGTGCCAGCAGCCAGGCGGGGGCGAGGGATACGCAGTATTTT.

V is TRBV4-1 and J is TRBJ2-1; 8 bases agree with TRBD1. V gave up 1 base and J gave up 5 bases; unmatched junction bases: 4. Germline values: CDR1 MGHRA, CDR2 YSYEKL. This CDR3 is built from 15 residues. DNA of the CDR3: TGCGCCAGCAGCCAAGCCTGGACAGGGAACAATGAGCAGTTCTTC. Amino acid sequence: CASSQAWTGNNEQFF.

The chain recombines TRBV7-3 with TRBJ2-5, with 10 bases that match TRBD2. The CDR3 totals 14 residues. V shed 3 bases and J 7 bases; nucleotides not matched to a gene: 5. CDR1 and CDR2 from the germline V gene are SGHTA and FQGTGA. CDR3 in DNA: TGTGCCAGCAGCTTCTCTAGCGGGAGAGGGACCCAGTACTTC. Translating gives CASSFSSGRGTQYF.

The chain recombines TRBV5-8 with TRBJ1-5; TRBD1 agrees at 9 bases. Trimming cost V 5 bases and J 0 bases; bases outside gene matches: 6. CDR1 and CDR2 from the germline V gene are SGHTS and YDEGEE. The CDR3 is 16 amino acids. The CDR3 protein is CASSSGQGYSNQPQHF. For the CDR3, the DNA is TGTGCCAGCAGTTCGGGACAGGGATATAGCAATCAGCCCCAGCATTTT.

DNA for the CDR3: TGTGCCAGCAGTGATTACGTAGTCAATGAGCAGTTCTTC. This gives the protein CASSDYVVNEQFF. The chain couples TRBV25-1 to TRBJ2-1; D ambiguous. This CDR3 contains 13 residues. From germline, CDR1 is MGHDK and CDR2 SYGVNS. V lost 3 bases, J lost 6 bases, and 9 bases lay in between.

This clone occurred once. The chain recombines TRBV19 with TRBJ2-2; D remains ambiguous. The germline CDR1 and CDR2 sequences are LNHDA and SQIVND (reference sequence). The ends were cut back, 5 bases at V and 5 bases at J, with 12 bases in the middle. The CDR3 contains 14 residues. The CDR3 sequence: CASSPLELTGELFF. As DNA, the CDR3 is TGTGCCAGTAGTCCCCTGGAGCTGACCGGGGAGCTGTTTTTT.

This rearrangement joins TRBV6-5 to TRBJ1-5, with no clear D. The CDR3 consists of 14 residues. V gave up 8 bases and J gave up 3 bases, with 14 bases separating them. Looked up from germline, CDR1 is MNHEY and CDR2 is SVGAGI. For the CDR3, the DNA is TGTGCCAGCGGCAAGAACGGGTTCAATCAGCCCCAGCATTTT. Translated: CASGKNGFNQPQHF.

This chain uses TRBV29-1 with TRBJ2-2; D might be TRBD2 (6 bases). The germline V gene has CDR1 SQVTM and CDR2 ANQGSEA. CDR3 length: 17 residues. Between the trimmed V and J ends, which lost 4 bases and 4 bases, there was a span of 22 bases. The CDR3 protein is CSVVGLMSGEATGELFF. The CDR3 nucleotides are TGCAGCGTTGTCGGCTTGATGAGTGGGGAGGCCACCGGGGAGCTGTTTTTT.

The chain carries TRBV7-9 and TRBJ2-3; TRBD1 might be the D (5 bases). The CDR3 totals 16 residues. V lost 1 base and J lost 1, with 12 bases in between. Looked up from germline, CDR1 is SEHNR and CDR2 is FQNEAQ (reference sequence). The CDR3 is CASSLGAGWGTDTQYF. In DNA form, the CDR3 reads TGTGCCAGCAGCTTAGGGGCAGGGTGGGGCACAGATACGCAGTATTTT.

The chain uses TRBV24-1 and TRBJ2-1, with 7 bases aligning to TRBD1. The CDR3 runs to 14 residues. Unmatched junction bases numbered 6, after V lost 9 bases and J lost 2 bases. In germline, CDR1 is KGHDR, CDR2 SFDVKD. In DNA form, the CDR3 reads TGTGCCACCGAAACAGGGGTCACCTACAATGAGCAGTTCTTC. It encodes CATETGVTYNEQFF.

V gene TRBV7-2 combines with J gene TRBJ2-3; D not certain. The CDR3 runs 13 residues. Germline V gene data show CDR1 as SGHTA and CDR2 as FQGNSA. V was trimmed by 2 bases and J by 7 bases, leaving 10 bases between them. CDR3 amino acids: CASSLTQSNTQYF. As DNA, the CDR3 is TGTGCCAGCAGCTTAACCCAGTCAAATACGCAGTATTTT.

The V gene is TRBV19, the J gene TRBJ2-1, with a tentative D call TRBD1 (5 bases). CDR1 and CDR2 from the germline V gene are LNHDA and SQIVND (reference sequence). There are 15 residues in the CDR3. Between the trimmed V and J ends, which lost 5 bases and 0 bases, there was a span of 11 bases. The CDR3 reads CASSEGDPSYNEQFF. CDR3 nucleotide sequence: TGTGCCAGTAGTGAAGGGGATCCCTCCTACAATGAGCAGTTCTTC.

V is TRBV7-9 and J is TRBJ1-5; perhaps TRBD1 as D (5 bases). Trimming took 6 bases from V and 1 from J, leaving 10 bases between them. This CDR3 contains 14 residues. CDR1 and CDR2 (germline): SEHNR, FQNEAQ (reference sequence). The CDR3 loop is CASSRGVSNQPQHF. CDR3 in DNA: TGTGCCAGCAGTCGGGGGGTGAGCAATCAGCCCCAGCATTTT.

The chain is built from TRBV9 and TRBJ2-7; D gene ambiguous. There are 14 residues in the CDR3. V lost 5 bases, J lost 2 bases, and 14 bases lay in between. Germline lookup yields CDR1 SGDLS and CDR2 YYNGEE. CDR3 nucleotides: TGTGCCAGCAGTCGAACCCCCAGTCCCTACGAGCAGTACTTC. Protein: CASSRTPSPYEQYF.

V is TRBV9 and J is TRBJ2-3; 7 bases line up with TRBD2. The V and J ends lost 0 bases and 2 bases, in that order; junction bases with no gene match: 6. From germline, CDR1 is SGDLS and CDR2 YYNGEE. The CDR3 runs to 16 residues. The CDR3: CASSVAAGETTDTQYF. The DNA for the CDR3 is TGTGCCAGCAGCGTAGCGGCGGGAGAGACCACAGATACGCAGTATTTT.

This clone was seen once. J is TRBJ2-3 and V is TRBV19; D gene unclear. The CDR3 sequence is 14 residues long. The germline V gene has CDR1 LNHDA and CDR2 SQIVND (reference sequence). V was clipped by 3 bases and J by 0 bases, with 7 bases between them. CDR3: CASSMTGSTDTQYF. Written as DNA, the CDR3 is TGTGCCAGTAGTATGACGGGTAGCACAGATACGCAGTATTTT.

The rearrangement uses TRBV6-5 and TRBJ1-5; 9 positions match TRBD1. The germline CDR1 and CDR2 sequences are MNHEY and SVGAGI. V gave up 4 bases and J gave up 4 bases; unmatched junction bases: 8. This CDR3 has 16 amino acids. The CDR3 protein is CASSFPDRGLNQPQHF. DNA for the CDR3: TGTGCCAGCAGTTTTCCGGACAGGGGCCTTAATCAGCCCCAGCATTTT.

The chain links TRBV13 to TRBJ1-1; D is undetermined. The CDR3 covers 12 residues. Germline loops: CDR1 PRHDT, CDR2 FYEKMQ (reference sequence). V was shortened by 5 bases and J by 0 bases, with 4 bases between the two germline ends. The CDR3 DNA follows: TGTGCCAGCAGCCGTATGAACACTGAAGCTTTCTTT. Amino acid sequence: CASSRMNTEAFF.

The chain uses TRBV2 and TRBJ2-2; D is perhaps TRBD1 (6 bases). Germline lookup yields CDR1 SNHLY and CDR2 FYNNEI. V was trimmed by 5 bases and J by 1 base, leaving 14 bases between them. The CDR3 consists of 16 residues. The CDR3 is CASSRIQGQNTGELFF. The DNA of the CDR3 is TGTGCCAGCAGTCGCATACAGGGCCAGAACACCGGGGAGCTGTTTTTT.